The 17 T cell receptor beta chains in this list originate from one sample, sequenced in a study of T cell responses to AZD1222 COVID-19 vaccine (dated by TCRdb to the early 2020s). Per the publication, the time point label means: about 28 days (+/-7) after the second vaccine dose. Library preparation used the immunoSEQ multiplex PCR assay. TCRdb's version of the immuneACCESS table is confined to in-frame rearrangements and falls short of the full clone set. An unresolved V gene accounts for under half of the shortfall where checked; the remainder is of unknown origin. This sample comprises approximately 150,000 clones, 90% to 95% of them detected only once. The biggest ten clones account for approximately 1.3% of the sample. The specimen was peripheral blood, collected 28 days after the second AZD1222 dose. The source of these receptors is an adult who received the AZD1222 COVID-19 vaccine.

This chain uses TRBV19 with TRBJ1-1; 8 bases are shared with TRBD1. In germline, CDR1 is LNHDA, CDR2 SQIVND (reference sequence). The junction had 2 bases not matched to a gene; V was cut back by 1 base and J by 4 bases. The CDR3 is 14 amino acids. The CDR3 protein is CASSIAGGVTEAFF. CDR3 nucleotides: TGTGCCAGTAGTATAGCAGGGGGCGTCACTGAAGCTTTCTTT. The entire variable domain, with the rest obtained from reference TRBV19 and TRBJ1-1, is as follows: DGGITQSPKYLFRKEGQNVTLSCEQNLNHDAMYWYRQDPGQGLRLIYYSQIVNDFQKGDIAEGYSVSREKKESFPLTVTSAQKNPTAFYLCASSIAGGVTEAFFGQGTRLTVV.

This clone was detected once. The chain recombines TRBV18 with TRBJ2-1; TRBD1 matches 11 bases. Germline V gene data show CDR1 as KGHSH and CDR2 as LQKENI. V shed 1 base, J shed 0 bases, and the junction held 5 bases outside the gene matches. CDR3 length equals 18 residues. In DNA, the CDR3 is TGTGCCAGCTCACCACAAGGACAGGGGGCCTACTCCTACAATGAGCAGTTCTTC. Protein: CASSPQGQGAYSYNEQFF.

The V gene is TRBV7-8, the J gene TRBJ1-3; unclear D gene. The germline V and J ends were trimmed by 2 bases and 2 bases, with 4 bases remaining between them. Looked up from germline, CDR1 is SGHVS and CDR2 is FQNEAQ. This CDR3 is built from 13 residues. CDR3 sequence (DNA): TGTGCCAGCAGCTTACTTACTGGAAACACCATATATTTT. Its translation is CASSLLTGNTIYF.

The chain joins TRBV9 to TRBJ1-1, with D uncertain. The germline V gene has CDR1 SGDLS and CDR2 YYNGEE. Trimming shortened V by 0 bases and J by 7 bases, and 13 bases separated the two germline ends. The CDR3 covers 14 residues. This chain's CDR3 is CASSVGPGGVEAFF. CDR3 DNA sequence: TGTGCCAGCAGCGTAGGTCCGGGTGGGGTTGAAGCTTTCTTT.

V and J are TRBV2 and TRBJ2-3; 10 bases are shared with TRBD2. The CDR3 spans 15 residues. After removal of 4 bases from V and 5 bases from J, the junction contained 6 bases not matched to a gene. CDR1 is SNHLY, CDR2 FYNNEI, per germline. CDR3 in DNA: TGTGCCAGCAGTGGGGTAGCGGGGGGAGGAGATACGCAGTATTTT. Translated: CASSGVAGGGDTQYF.

The chain couples TRBV5-1 to TRBJ1-1; maybe TRBD1 (5 bases). Germline loops: CDR1 SGHRS, CDR2 YFSETQ. The CDR3 runs 15 residues. Trimming removed 7 bases at V and 4 bases at J, with 20 bases between. Here the CDR3 DNA reads TGCGCCAGCGCATCCACCGGGGCAGGGCGCACTGAAGCTTTCTTT. Translated, it gives CASASTGAGRTEAFF.

In DNA, the CDR3 is TGTGCCATCAGTGGGACTATCCAGCAATACAATGAGCAGTTCTTC. This gives the protein CAISGTIQQYNEQFF. The chain is built from TRBV10-3 and TRBJ2-1, with D possibly TRBD2 on 6 matching bases. This CDR3 region has 15 residues. Looked up from germline, CDR1 is ENHRY and CDR2 is SYGVKD. V was trimmed by 4 bases and J by 4 bases, leaving 14 bases between them.

The chain links TRBV9 to TRBJ1-1; the match to TRBD1 covers 9 bases. Trimming took 4 bases from V and 5 from J; bases not matched to a gene: 6. Germline CDR1 SGDLS, CDR2 YYNGEE. The CDR3 runs to 14 residues. The chain's CDR3 is CASSPGQGGTEAFF. CDR3 sequence (DNA): TGTGCCAGCAGCCCGGGACAGGGAGGGACTGAAGCTTTCTTT.

The chain is built from TRBV11-3 and TRBJ2-2, with a weak D call TRBD1 (6 bases). CDR3 length: 17 residues. The V gene lost 0 bases and the J gene lost 0 bases, with 11 bases spanning the gap. Germline values: CDR1 SGHNT, CDR2 YENEEA. CDR3 protein: CASSLDLGQTNTGELFF. DNA of the CDR3: TGTGCCAGCAGCTTAGACCTGGGACAAACGAACACCGGGGAGCTGTTTTTT.

The chain recombines TRBV28 with TRBJ2-3; D not certain. The CDR3 is 12 amino acids. V lost 8 bases to trimming and J lost 5 bases, with 11 bases between them. CDR1 and CDR2 from the germline V gene are MDHEN and SYDVKM. The CDR3 DNA is TGTGCCAGCTCCAACCCGGTAGATACGCAGTATTTT. Translation: CASSNPVDTQYF. Full variable domain (outside the CDR3, taken from reference TRBV28 and TRBJ2-3): DVKVTQSSRYLVKRTGEKVFLECVQDMDHENMFWYRQDPGLGLRLIYFSYDVKMKEKGDIPEGYSVSREKKERFSLILESASTNQTSMYLCASSNPVDTQYFGPGTRLTVL.

The chain joins TRBV28 to TRBJ1-2; TRBD1 agrees at 9 bases. Losses at the gene ends were 3 bases for V and 4 bases for J; bases not matched to a gene: 6. Per germline, CDR1 MDHEN and CDR2 SYDVKM. This CDR3 contains 15 residues. The CDR3 sequence: CASSFPQGALYGYTF. The CDR3 nucleotides read TGTGCCAGCAGTTTCCCACAGGGGGCGCTCTATGGCTACACCTTC.

This chain joins TRBV19 and TRBJ2-7, with TRBD2 matching over 10 bases. With 11 bases clipped from V and 2 bases from J, the junction kept 6 bases outside the gene matches. The CDR3 sequence is 13 residues long. From germline, CDR1 is LNHDA and CDR2 SQIVND (reference sequence). The CDR3 reads CAVGSGRAYEQYF. CDR3 bases: TGTGCCGTTGGGAGCGGGAGGGCCTACGAGCAGTACTTC.

This chain connects TRBV5-5 to TRBJ1-2; D is uncertain. Trimming took off 4 bases at V and 4 bases at J, with 17 bases between the two ends. The CDR3 is 15 residues long. Germline lookup yields CDR1 SGHKS and CDR2 YYEKEE (reference sequence). Here the CDR3 DNA reads TGTGCCAGCAGCCTGGAGGGTACCTATCGCTATGGCTACACCTTC. This sequence encodes CASSLEGTYRYGYTF.

This clone was detected only a few times. CDR3 protein: CASSLRLAVNQETQYF. In nucleotides, the CDR3 is TGTGCCAGCAGCTTGAGGCTAGCTGTTAACCAAGAGACCCAGTACTTC. This rearrangement joins TRBV5-4 to TRBJ2-5, with a possible D match to TRBD2 (5 bases). The CDR3 totals 16 residues. The V end lost 1 base, the J end lost 0 bases, and 13 bases lay between the germline ends. Per the germline V gene, CDR1 is SGHNT and CDR2 is YYREEE (reference sequence).

About this clone: The same CDR3 arises from other DNA sequences in this sample as well. The gene calls are TRBV27 and TRBJ2-1; TRBD2 aligns across 14 bases. This CDR3 is built from 16 residues. Germline CDR1 and CDR2: MNHEY and SMNVEV (reference sequence). V dropped 3 bases and J dropped 4; count of bases not matched to a gene: 2. CDR3 coding DNA: TGTGCCAGCAGTTTGAGACTAGCGGGAGGGTACAATGAGCAGTTCTTC. Translated: CASSLRLAGGYNEQFF.

The gene calls are TRBV4-2 and TRBJ1-1, with D tentatively TRBD1 (5 bases). The V end lost 3 bases, the J end lost 6 bases, and 8 bases lay between the germline ends. Per germline, CDR1 LGHNA and CDR2 YNFKEQ. The CDR3 covers 12 residues. The CDR3 reads CASSQVQAEAFF. The CDR3 nucleotides read TGTGCCAGCAGCCAGGTACAGGCTGAAGCTTTCTTT.

This clone was recorded only once. J is TRBJ1-3 and V is TRBV6-7; a possible D gene is TRBD1 (5 bases). TRBV6-7 is an ORF, and what it does is uncertain. V lost 9 bases and J 3 bases, leaving 15 bases between the germline ends. This CDR3 has 14 residues. The CDR3 loop reads CARGLQAIGNTIYF. CDR3 nucleotides: TGTGCCAGGGGGTTACAGGCCATTGGAAACACCATATATTTT.